The sequence of this TCR beta chain was determined in a study of OX40 agonist ivuxolimab in advanced cancers. TCRdb's table, derived via immunoSEQ multiplex PCR, lists solely in-frame clones and lacks some. The sample consists of tens of thousands of clones, over 65% of them appearing once. Germline values: CDR1 SEHNR, CDR2 FQNEAQ (reference sequence). The CDR3 loop spans 15 amino acids. V was trimmed by 5 bases and J by 0 bases, leaving 8 bases between them. The chain couples TRBV7-9 to TRBJ2-6, with D hard to call. The TCR comes from an adult with an advanced solid tumor such as melanoma, head and neck, liver or kidney cancer. Specimen: CD4+ or CD8+ T cells sorted from blood, collected in a trial of the OX40 agonist ivuxolimab. The CDR3 nucleotides read TGTGCCAGCAGCCCACGGATCTCTGGGGCCAACGTCCTGACTTTC. Translation: CASSPRISGANVLTF.